This is a list of T cell receptor beta chains from one sample in a study of cytomegalovirus exposure and HLA in healthy donors. The assay was immunoSEQ multiplex PCR, and TCRdb's table has in-frame clones only and misses some. The data contain about 210,000 clones, about 86% of them singletons. The sequencing sample was made of PBMCs. Receptors were obtained from a man aged 35-49 years in good health and CMV-seropositive. Each CDR3 is given with its conserved first and last residue. The order of the fields is clone size, J gene, D gene, V gene, CDR3 DNA, CDR3 protein. D genes are given only for firm matches. Not all rows give a size; the values are once, few, many and, for expanded clones, a class.

>NA|TRBJ2-2|NA|TRBV2
TGTGCCAGCAGTCGACAGGCGAACACCGGGGAGCTGTTTTTT
CASSRQANTGELFF
>once|TRBJ2-2|NA|TRBV2
TGTGCCAGCAGGGAGACCGGGGAGCTGTTTTTT
CASRETGELFF
>NA|TRBJ2-3|TRBD1|TRBV19
TGTGCCAGTAGTCGACAGGGTCATCAGAGCACAGATACGCAGTATTTT
CASSRQGHQSTDTQYF
>NA|TRBJ1-1|NA|TRBV10-3
TGTGCCATCAGTGCCATCGGGTCCAACACTGAAGCTTTCTTT
CAISAIGSNTEAFF
>NA|TRBJ2-1|NA|TRBV6-1
TGTGCCAGCAGTGAAGCGGGACTCCTCTACAATGAGCAGTTCTTC
CASSEAGLLYNEQFF
>NA|TRBJ1-4|TRBD1|TRBV4-3
TGCGCCAGCAGCCAAGATACGCCCGGGACAGGGGAAGAAAAACTGTTTTTT
CASSQDTPGTGEEKLFF
>NA|TRBJ1-5|NA|TRBV6-1
TGTGCCAGCCAGAGGGATATGGGTAGCAATCAGCCCCAGCATTTT
CASQRDMGSNQPQHF
>NA|TRBJ1-1|TRBD1|TRBV28
TGTGCCAGCAGTCAAACAGGGGCGGGGGGCACTGAAGCTTTCTTT
CASSQTGAGGTEAFF
>few|TRBJ1-3|NA|TRBV2
TGTGCCAGCAGCCTCCGGGACAACTCTGGAAACACCATATATTTT
CASSLRDNSGNTIYF
>NA|TRBJ1-4|NA|TRBV28
TGTGCCAGCAACCGGCCCGGGAGTCCAACTAATGAAAAACTGTTTTTT
CASNRPGSPTNEKLFF
>NA|TRBJ2-5|NA|TRBV5-4
TGTGCCAGCAGCCCGGACAGTTGGGAGACCCAGTACTTC
CASSPDSWETQYF
>NA|TRBJ1-5|TRBD1|TRBV28
TGTGCCAGCAGACTGGACAGGGGGCCTAATCAGCCCCAGCATTTT
CASRLDRGPNQPQHF
>few|TRBJ2-7|NA|TRBV7-3
TGTGCCAGCAGCCCCCAAGGGGGTTACGAGCAGTACTTC
CASSPQGGYEQYF
>NA|TRBJ2-1|TRBD1|TRBV9
TGTGCCAGCAGCGTAGGGGGACAGAAGGCCTACAATGAGCAGTTCTTC
CASSVGGQKAYNEQFF
>NA|TRBJ2-7|TRBD2|TRBV7-8
TGTGCCAGCAGCCTTATAGCGGGCGATTCCTCCTACGAGCAGTACTTC
CASSLIAGDSSYEQYF
>NA|TRBJ2-7|NA|TRBV14
TGTGCCAGCAGCCAAGGTGCGCGGGAGCAGTACTTC
CASSQGAREQYF
>NA|TRBJ2-7|TRBD1|TRBV29-1
TGCAGCGTGGGGTGGGACAGGGCGTCCGAGCAGTACTTC
CSVGWDRASEQYF
>NA|TRBJ1-2|TRBD1|TRBV6-5
TGTGCCAGCAGGAGGGACAGCACAACCTATGGCTACACCTTC
CASRRDSTTYGYTF
>NA|TRBJ1-2|NA|TRBV28
TGTGCCAGCAGTTTGGCCGGGGATGGCTACACCTTC
CASSLAGDGYTF
>NA|TRBJ1-5|NA|TRBV10-3
TGTGCCATCAGCCGACAGAATAGCAATCAGCCCCAGCATTTT
CAISRQNSNQPQHF
>NA|TRBJ2-5|TRBD2|TRBV5-4
TGTGCCAGCACCGCCGGGGGGCAAGAGACCCAGTACTTC
CASTAGGQETQYF
>NA|TRBJ2-1|TRBD2|TRBV7-9
TGTGCCAGCAGCCCTTGGACTAGCGGGTACGACAATGAGCAGTTCTTC
CASSPWTSGYDNEQFF
>NA|TRBJ1-6|NA|TRBV10-3
TGTGCCATCAGTGAGACCAGCGTAAATTCACCCCTCCACTTT
CAISETSVNSPLHF
>NA|TRBJ2-5|NA|TRBV11-2
TGTGCCAGCAGCTTAGACAGGGCAAAAAAGACCCAGTACTTC
CASSLDRAKKTQYF
>NA|TRBJ1-1|NA|TRBV7-8
TGTGCCAGCAGCATCCGGAGGACGCTTACTACTGAAGCTTTCTTT
CASSIRRTLTTEAFF
>once|TRBJ1-2|TRBD1|TRBV6-5
TGTGCCTCCCGGGGGCAGGGGGGATCAGGCTACACCTTC
CASRGQGGSGYTF
>NA|TRBJ2-1|TRBD1|TRBV5-1
TGCGCCAGCAGCTCCCGGGACAGGGGGCGCGGTGAGCAGTTCTTC
CASSSRDRGRGEQFF
>NA|TRBJ1-1|TRBD1|TRBV19
TGTGCCAGTAGCCGCCAGACAGGGACCCACTCTGTGGGGACTGAAGCTTTCTTT
CASSRQTGTHSVGTEAFF
>once|TRBJ2-1|NA|TRBV9
TGTGCCAGCAGCGAGAGCGTCAACTCCTACAATGAGCAGTTCTTC
CASSESVNSYNEQFF
>NA|TRBJ1-2|TRBD1|TRBV4-2
TGTGCCAGCAGCCAGGGGACGGGACAGCGATACTATGGCTACACCTTC
CASSQGTGQRYYGYTF
>NA|TRBJ1-2|NA|TRBV11-2
TGTGCCAGCAGCTTGGGAGACAGGCTCGAGGGCTACACCTTC
CASSLGDRLEGYTF
>NA|TRBJ1-3|NA|TRBV28
TGTGCCAGCAATAAAAACCGCGGGGGGGGCTCTGGAAACACCATATATTTT
CASNKNRGGGSGNTIYF
>NA|TRBJ1-2|NA|TRBV19
TGTGCCAGTAGTCTCCAGGCCCCCTATGGCTACACCTTC
CASSLQAPYGYTF
>NA|TRBJ2-7|NA|TRBV6-5
TGTGCCATCGGACAGCGGTACGAGCAGTACTTC
CAIGQRYEQYF
>NA|TRBJ1-1|NA|TRBV7-8
TGTGCCAGCAGCTCCCCTATCGGGACTGAAGCTTTCTTT
CASSSPIGTEAFF
>NA|TRBJ2-3|TRBD1|TRBV6-4
TGTGCCAGCAAATCCGGCCAGGGGGAAACAGATACGCAGTATTTT
CASKSGQGETDTQYF
>NA|TRBJ1-1|NA|TRBV5-1
TGCGCCAGCAGGTCGACAGGCCCGAACACTGAAGCTTTCTTT
CASRSTGPNTEAFF
>NA|TRBJ2-5|NA|TRBV10-3
TGTGCCATCAGTGAGTCTGACGGGAAAGAGACCCAGTACTTC
CAISESDGKETQYF
>once|TRBJ1-1|NA|TRBV28
TGTGCCAGCAGCCATAGAACTGAAGCTTTCTTT
CASSHRTEAFF
>NA|TRBJ2-1|TRBD2|TRBV9
TGTGCCAGCAGCGTAGCTACGGGGGGGTTATCAGCCAGGCCACACAATGAGCAGTTCTTC
CASSVATGGLSARPHNEQFF